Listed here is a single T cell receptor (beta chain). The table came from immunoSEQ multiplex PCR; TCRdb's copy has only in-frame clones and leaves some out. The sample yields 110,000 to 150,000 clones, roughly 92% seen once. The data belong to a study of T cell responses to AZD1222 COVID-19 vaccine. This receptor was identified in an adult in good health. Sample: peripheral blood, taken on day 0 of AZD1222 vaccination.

The CDR3 DNA reads as TGCGCCAGCAGCTTGGTTGGGGGGCCGGATACTGAAGCTTTCTTT. Protein product: CASSLVGGPDTEAFF. This chain links TRBV5-1 with TRBJ1-1; D is perhaps TRBD1 (6 bases). The germline V gene has CDR1 SGHRS and CDR2 YFSETQ. V was pared by 0 bases and J by 5 bases, with 14 bases between. This CDR3 contains 15 residues.